The present T cell receptor beta chain was sequenced within a study of T-cell memory formation after mild COVID-19. On the study more broadly: TCR clustering was largely donor specific. General study findings and limits: SARS-CoV-2 specificity of second-wave clones peaking day 37 was unconfirmed.

In this sample, this clonotype turned up a few times. Its antigen is unknown. A 5'RACE reaction primed in the constant segment made cDNA libraries of TCR alpha and TCR beta, and these carried sample barcodes and UMIs. TCRdb re-derived calls from the 5' RACE reads in MiXCR, one entry per CDR3 protein. The repertoire holds roughly 240,000 distinct CDR3 sequences, with just over 15% as singletons. Material: PBMCs or a T cell subset sorted from them (not recorded which). This receptor was taken from an adult woman who had mild COVID-19 (a few samples of this study predate the infection). Cell type and time point are not known.

The CDR3 nucleotides read TGCAGTGCTAGAGTGGGGGGCGCTGGGAACACTGAAGCTTTCTTT. It yields the protein CSARVGGAGNTEAFF. V and J are TRBV20-1 and TRBJ1-1; the D gene is possibly TRBD1 (6 bases). This CDR3 has 15 amino acids. Germline CDR1 DFQATT, CDR2 SNEGSKA (reference sequence). V shed 1 base and J shed 1 base, with 13 bases lying between them.